This T cell receptor beta chain originates from a study of cytomegalovirus exposure and HLA in healthy donors. General study points: In vitro, three CMV-associated chains proved specific for CMV antigens. The study labeled fewer than 200 TCR beta chains cytomegalovirus-associated.

The donors were members of the approximately 130-subject validation cohort (separate from the approximately 670-subject first cohort). Profiling relied on immunoSEQ multiplex PCR, and the TCRdb table lists in-frame clones only, not all of them. The table shows 78,000 or so clones, with approximately 95% occurring only once. On this clone itself: Its antigen is undetermined.

The sample comprised PBMCs. The receptor comes from a man between 18 and 35 years old in good health and CMV-seropositive.

Written as DNA, the CDR3 is TGTGCCAGCAGCTTAGCGTACTTGAGCCTCTCCTACAATGAGCAGTTCTTC. It specifies CASSLAYLSLSYNEQFF. V and J are TRBV7-8 and TRBJ2-1, with D unclear. Germline V gene data show CDR1 as SGHVS and CDR2 as FQNEAQ. Trimming removed 0 bases from V and 0 bases from J, with 12 bases in between. The CDR3 covers 17 residues.